The 29 T cell receptor beta chains listed next were all sequenced from one sample in a study of response to subunit inactivated influenza vaccine. TCRdb independently ran MiXCR on the RT-PCR reads; one entry per CDR3 protein. The repertoire includes hundreds of thousands of distinct CDR3 sequences, approximately 7.6% of them detected once, and around 13% sits in the top ten. The sequences come from PBMCs from blood, collected about 23 months after vaccination. The receptors stem from a man aged 45-69 years who received an inactivated influenza vaccine.

The chain is built from TRBV12-3 or TRBV12-4 and TRBJ2-5; TRBD1 aligns across 9 bases. CDR3 length equals 15 residues. J gave up 5 bases and V 1 base, and 5 bases lay outside the gene matches. CDR3 protein: CASSLVTGGWETQYF. In DNA form, the CDR3 reads TGTGCCAGCAGTTTAGTTACAGGGGGCTGGGAGACCCAGTACTTC.

Only a few counts were recorded for this clonotype. The V gene is TRBV25-1, the J gene TRBJ1-3, with TRBD1 matching 11 bases. The CDR3 totals 15 residues. Trimming at V came to 2 bases and at J to 5 bases, leaving 2 bases not matched to a gene. Germline loops: CDR1 MGHDK, CDR2 SYGVNS. The CDR3 sequence: CASSEGQGARNTIYF. The CDR3 DNA follows: TGTGCCAGCAGTGAAGGACAGGGGGCCAGAAACACCATATATTTT. Full variable domain (missing parts from reference TRBV25-1 and TRBJ1-3): EADIYQTPRYLVIGTGKKITLECSQTMGHDKMYWYQQDPGMELHLIHYSYGVNSTEKGDLSSESTVSRIRTEHFPLTLESARPSHTSQYLCASSEGQGARNTIYFGEGSWLTVV.

In its sample, this clonotype was seen a few times. The chain uses TRBV29-1 and TRBJ2-7; the D is unclear. V was pared by 7 bases and J by 1 base, with 14 bases between. This CDR3 contains 13 residues. Germline assignment: CDR1 SQVTM and CDR2 ANQGSEA. The CDR3 sequence: CSASTHESYEQYF. The CDR3 nucleotides are TGCAGCGCTTCGACGCATGAGTCCTACGAGCAGTACTTC.

The chain carries TRBV9 and TRBJ1-1; 10 bases are shared with TRBD1. The V gene's germline CDR1 is SGDLS and CDR2 YYNGEE. CDR3 length: 17 residues. After removal of 5 bases from V and 1 base from J, the junction contained 11 bases not matched to a gene. CDR3 sequence reads: CASSRRGGTGANTEAFF. The CDR3 DNA is TGTGCCAGCAGTCGCCGAGGGGGGACAGGGGCGAACACTGAAGCTTTCTTT.

The chain links TRBV18 to TRBJ2-1; D is ambiguous. Trimming removed 2 bases at V and 7 bases at J, with 6 bases between. Germline V gene lookup returns CDR1 KGHSH and CDR2 LQKENI. CDR3 length: 12 residues. CDR3 protein: CASSPAWNEQFF. The DNA for the CDR3 is TGTGCCAGCTCACCAGCCTGGAATGAGCAGTTCTTC.

This clonotype appeared many times. This sequence joins TRBV20-1 and TRBJ2-7; 8 nucleotides line up with TRBD2. Per germline, CDR1 DFQATT and CDR2 SNEGSKA (reference sequence). CDR3 length equals 14 residues. V trimming: 1 base; J trimming: 3 bases; junction bases outside the gene matches: 5. In DNA form, the CDR3 reads TGCAGTGCTAGAGTGGCGGGAGGATTCTACGAGCAGTACTTC. This encodes CSARVAGGFYEQYF.

This clonotype occurred a few times. The chain employs TRBV30 and TRBJ1-2, with 9 bases fitting TRBD1. This CDR3 comprises 13 residues. Germline V gene data show CDR1 as GTSNPN and CDR2 as SVGIG (reference sequence). The junction had 4 bases not matched to a gene; V was cut back by 4 bases and J by 4 bases. As DNA, the CDR3 is TGTGCCTGGACCCGGGACAGGGCCTATGGCTACACCTTC. Its translation: CAWTRDRAYGYTF.

This clonotype has more than one count but fewer than ten. V and J are TRBV5-1 and TRBJ1-6; D not certain. CDR1 is SGHRS and CDR2 is YFSETQ in the germline V gene. CDR3 length: 13 amino acids. The V end was cut by 3 bases, the J end by 14 bases, with 15 bases between. CDR3 region: CASSSDPNQALHF. In DNA form, the CDR3 reads TGCGCCAGCAGCTCCGACCCTAATCAGGCCCTCCACTTT.

Many counts were recorded for this clonotype. V usage is TRBV28 and J usage is TRBJ2-7; D is perhaps TRBD1 (6 bases). Per germline, CDR1 MDHEN and CDR2 SYDVKM. V was trimmed by 2 bases and J by 4 bases, leaving 18 bases between them. The CDR3 sequence is 16 residues long. The CDR3 DNA reads TGTGCCAGCAGTTTAGGTGGGGGCTCAGGGCAGTACGAGCAGTACTTC. This translates into CASSLGGGSGQYEQYF.

V gene TRBV2 combines with J gene TRBJ2-2; 13 nucleotides line up with TRBD2. CDR1 and CDR2 from the germline V gene are SNHLY and FYNNEI. Trimming at V came to 3 bases and at J to 5 bases, leaving 0 bases not matched to a gene. The CDR3 loop spans 15 amino acids. CDR3 loop: CASSETSGRTGELFF. The CDR3 region has the DNA TGTGCCAGCAGTGAGACTAGCGGGAGGACCGGGGAGCTGTTTTTT.

The CDR3 region is CSAPSYGYTF. CDR3 in DNA: TGCAGTGCTCCGTCCTATGGCTACACCTTC. The chain employs TRBV20-1 and TRBJ1-2, with D unresolved. This CDR3 is 10 amino acids long. Per germline, CDR1 DFQATT and CDR2 SNEGSKA (reference sequence). Between the trimmed V and J ends, which lost 5 bases and 4 bases, there was a span of 5 bases.

This clonotype was seen more than once but under ten times. The J gene is TRBJ2-5, the V gene TRBV4-1, with 8 bases aligning to TRBD2. Germline assignment: CDR1 MGHRA and CDR2 YSYEKL. The CDR3 sequence is 14 residues long. V lost 1 base and J lost 7; bases outside the gene matches: 5. This chain's CDR3 is CASSQVVGGVTQYF. The DNA for the CDR3 is TGCGCCAGCAGCCAAGTTGTCGGGGGGGTGACCCAGTACTTC.

This clonotype was detected ten times or more. J is TRBJ2-5 and V is TRBV7-8, with 8 positions matching TRBD2. CDR3 size: 14 residues. Germline V gives CDR1 SGHVS, CDR2 FQNEAQ. J was trimmed by 5 bases and V by 4 bases; bases with no gene match: 6. The CDR3 here is CASSSGLAWETQYF. CDR3 DNA: TGTGCCAGCAGCTCTGGACTAGCATGGGAGACCCAGTACTTC.

This clonotype appeared a few times. The chain couples TRBV6-2 or TRBV6-3 to TRBJ2-7; D is unresolved. The CDR3 is 11 amino acids. The germline V gene has CDR1 MNHEY and CDR2 SVGEGT. Deletions cut 8 bases from V and 4 bases from J, with 9 bases between. The CDR3 is CASQVGYEQYF. CDR3 bases: TGTGCCAGCCAGGTTGGTTACGAGCAGTACTTC.

The table lists this clonotype with a few counts. The V and J genes are TRBV5-1 and TRBJ2-7; 11 bases match TRBD2. Germline lookup yields CDR1 SGHRS and CDR2 YFSETQ. Trimming cost V 4 bases and J 5 bases; bases outside gene matches: 8. The CDR3 sequence is 15 residues long. The CDR3, as DNA: TGCGCCAGCAGCGATACTAGCGGGAGAAACCACGAGCAGTACTTC. Protein product: CASSDTSGRNHEQYF.

This clonotype appeared many times. The chain couples TRBV10-3 to TRBJ1-2, with no clear D. The germline gives CDR1 ENHRY, CDR2 SYGVKD. V lost 0 bases and J lost 7, with 6 bases in between. CDR3 length equals 12 residues. CDR3 in DNA: TGTGCCATCAGTGAGTCGAGCGTTGGCTACACCTTC. Translating it yields CAISESSVGYTF.

This clonotype showed up many times. The chain is built from TRBV9 and TRBJ1-2; possible D gene TRBD1, 6 bases. V lost 0 bases and J 0 bases, leaving 24 bases between the germline ends. The CDR3 is 20 residues long. Germline CDR1 is SGDLS and CDR2 is YYNGEE. The CDR3: CASSVDDASLRTASNYGYTF. The CDR3 DNA sequence: TGTGCCAGCAGCGTAGACGACGCGAGTTTGAGGACAGCCTCTAACTATGGCTACACCTTC.

This clonotype showed up just a few times. Relative to the germline gene, one junction end is altered; a read error may explain this. This sequence joins TRBV7-7 and TRBJ2-3, with 7 bases identical to TRBD1. The germline CDR1 and CDR2 sequences are SSHAT and FNYEAQ (reference sequence). The CDR3 consists of 15 residues. CDR3 in amino acids: CASSEGGYGTDTQYF. CDR3 in DNA: TGTGCTAGCAGCGAAGGGGGCTACGGCACAGATACGCAGTATTTT.

The chain employs TRBV2 and TRBJ2-1; maybe TRBD1 (6 bases). This CDR3 is built from 13 residues. The ends were cut back, 4 bases at V and 7 bases at J, with 11 bases in the middle. CDR1 and CDR2 (germline): SNHLY, FYNNEI. The CDR3 sequence is CASSVYRENEQFF. CDR3 nucleotide sequence: TGTGCCAGCAGTGTGTACAGGGAGAATGAGCAGTTCTTC. The whole variable domain, filled in from reference TRBV2 and TRBJ2-1, reads EPEVTQTPSHQVTQMGQEVILRCVPISNHLYFYWYRQILGQKVEFLVSFYNNEISEKSEIFDDQFSVERPDGSNFTLKIRSTKLEDSAMYFCASSVYRENEQFFGPGTRLTVL.

A few counts support this clonotype. This chain links TRBV28 with TRBJ1-2, with a possible D match to TRBD1 (6 bases). CDR1 is MDHEN and CDR2 is SYDVKM in the germline V gene. The V end was cut by 4 bases, the J end by 4 bases, with 10 bases between. CDR3 size: 13 residues. The CDR3 here is CASSYGQTYGYTF. CDR3 nucleotide sequence: TGTGCCAGCAGTTACGGACAGACCTATGGCTACACCTTC.

This clonotype was recorded many times. V usage is TRBV12-3 or TRBV12-4 and J usage is TRBJ1-1, with 8 bases that match TRBD1. This CDR3 is built from 14 residues. Trimming at V came to 1 base and at J to 6 bases, leaving 4 bases not matched to a gene. In DNA, the CDR3 is TGTGCCAGCAGTTTAGTAGGGACAGGATCTGAAGCTTTCTTT. Protein sequence: CASSLVGTGSEAFF.

This clonotype has only a few counts. The gene calls are TRBV4-1 and TRBJ1-1; TRBD1 matches 7 bases. Germline loops: CDR1 MGHRA, CDR2 YSYEKL. V shed 4 bases and J 0 bases; nucleotides not matched to a gene: 5. There are 15 residues in the CDR3. The CDR3 loop is CASSPPGQVNTEAFF. The CDR3 DNA reads as TGCGCCAGCAGCCCCCCCGGACAGGTGAACACTGAAGCTTTCTTT.

This clonotype was seen only a few times. The DNA for the CDR3 is TGTGCCAGCAGTTTACAAGGGGGGGTACGGCAGCCCCAGCATTTT. Translation: CASSLQGGVRQPQHF. The gene calls are TRBV28 and TRBJ1-5; a possible D gene is TRBD1 (6 bases). Germline lookup yields CDR1 MDHEN and CDR2 SYDVKM. The CDR3 spans 15 residues. Deletions cut 2 bases from V and 7 bases from J, with 15 bases between.

This clonotype has more than one count but fewer than ten. The chain employs TRBV4-3 and TRBJ2-2; D may be TRBD2 (5 bases). The CDR3 loop spans 15 amino acids. V was shortened by 0 bases and J by 5 bases, with 10 bases between the two germline ends. The germline CDR1 and CDR2 sequences are LGHNA and YSLEER. The CDR3 is CASSQEAGDTGELFF. The CDR3 DNA follows: TGCGCCAGCAGCCAAGAGGCCGGGGATACCGGGGAGCTGTTTTTT.

The chain couples TRBV2 to TRBJ1-5; D gene uncertain. Per germline, CDR1 SNHLY and CDR2 FYNNEI. The CDR3 length is 14 residues. The V and J ends lost 4 bases and 6 bases respectively, with 13 bases between them. The CDR3 region has the DNA TGTGCCAGCAGTGGGTCCGCCCCGGGTCAGCCCCAGCATTTT. Its translation is CASSGSAPGQPQHF.

This clonotype was found a few times. The rearrangement joins TRBV7-2 to TRBJ2-1; D call uncertain. The germline V gene encodes CDR1 SGHTA and CDR2 FQGNSA. Deletions cut 2 bases from V and 0 bases from J, with 8 bases between. This CDR3 contains 15 residues. CDR3 DNA sequence: TGTGCCAGCAGCTTATGGTTCGGCTCCTACAATGAGCAGTTCTTC. Its protein is CASSLWFGSYNEQFF.

This clonotype has just a few counts. The CDR3 protein is CASMLNMVGQPNEKLFF. CDR3 in DNA: TGTGCCAGCATGCTAAACATGGTCGGACAGCCAAATGAAAAACTGTTTTTT. The chain recombines TRBV6-1 with TRBJ1-4; tentative D call: TRBD1 (6 bases). V shed 7 bases and J shed 5 bases, with 23 bases lying between them. CDR1 is MNHNS and CDR2 is SASEGT in the germline V gene. The CDR3 is 17 amino acids.

This clonotype was picked up many times. V gene TRBV4-2 combines with J gene TRBJ1-4, with D perhaps matching TRBD1 (6 bases). Germline V CDR1 and CDR2: LGHNA, YNFKEQ. This CDR3 contains 19 residues. The V gene lost 2 bases and the J gene lost 6 bases, with 25 bases spanning the gap. The CDR3 DNA reads TGTGCCAGCAGCCAACAGGCGGGACACTCCGGAATATTCGATGAAAAACTGTTTTTT. As protein: CASSQQAGHSGIFDEKLFF.

This clonotype was recorded many times. The V call is TRBV28, the J call TRBJ2-7, with 9 nucleotides matching TRBD1. This CDR3 comprises 14 residues. With V trimmed by 5 bases and J by 3 bases, 5 bases remained unmatched. Germline values: CDR1 MDHEN, CDR2 SYDVKM. As DNA, the CDR3 is TGTGCCAGCAGTGGTCCGGGACAGGGCTACGAGCAGTACTTC. Translating it yields CASSGPGQGYEQYF.